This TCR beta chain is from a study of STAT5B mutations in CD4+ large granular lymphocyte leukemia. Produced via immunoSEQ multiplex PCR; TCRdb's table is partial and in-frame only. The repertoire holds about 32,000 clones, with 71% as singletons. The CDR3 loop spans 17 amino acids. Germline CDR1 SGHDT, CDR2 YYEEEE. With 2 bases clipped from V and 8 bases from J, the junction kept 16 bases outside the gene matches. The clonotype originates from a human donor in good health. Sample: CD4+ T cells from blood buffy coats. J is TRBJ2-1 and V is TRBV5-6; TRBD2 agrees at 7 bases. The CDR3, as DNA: TGTGCCAGCAGCTTCAGGTTTGGGGCTGGCGGGGGAGATGAGCAGTTCTTC. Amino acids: CASSFRFGAGGGDEQFF.